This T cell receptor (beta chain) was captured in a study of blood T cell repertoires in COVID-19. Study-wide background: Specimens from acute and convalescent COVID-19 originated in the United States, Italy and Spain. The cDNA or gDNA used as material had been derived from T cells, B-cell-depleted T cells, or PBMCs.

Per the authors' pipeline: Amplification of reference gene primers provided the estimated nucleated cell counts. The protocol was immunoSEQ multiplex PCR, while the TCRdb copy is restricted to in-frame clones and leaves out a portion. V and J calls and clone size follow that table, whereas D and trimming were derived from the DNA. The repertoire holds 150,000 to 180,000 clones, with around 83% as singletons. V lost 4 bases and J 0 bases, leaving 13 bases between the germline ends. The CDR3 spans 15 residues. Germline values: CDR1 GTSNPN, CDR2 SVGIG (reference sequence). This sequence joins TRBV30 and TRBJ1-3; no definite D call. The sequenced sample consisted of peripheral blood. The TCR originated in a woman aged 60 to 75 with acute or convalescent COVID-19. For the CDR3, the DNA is TGTGCCTGGAAGTTAGTCCCCCTCTCTGGAAACACCATATATTTT. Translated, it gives CAWKLVPLSGNTIYF.